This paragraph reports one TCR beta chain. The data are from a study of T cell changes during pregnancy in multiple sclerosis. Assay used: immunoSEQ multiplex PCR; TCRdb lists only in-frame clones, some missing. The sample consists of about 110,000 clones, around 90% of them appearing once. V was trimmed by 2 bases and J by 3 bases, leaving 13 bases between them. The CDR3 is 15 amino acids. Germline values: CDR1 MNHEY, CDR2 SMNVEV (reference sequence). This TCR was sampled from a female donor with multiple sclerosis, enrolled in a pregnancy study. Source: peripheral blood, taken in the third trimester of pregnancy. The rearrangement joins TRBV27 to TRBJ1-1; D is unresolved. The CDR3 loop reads CASSLKKQIDTEAFF. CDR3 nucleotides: TGTGCCAGCAGTTTAAAGAAACAGATTGACACTGAAGCTTTCTTT.